These 24 T cell receptor beta chains share one sample of origin, sequenced in a study of T cells after yellow fever vaccination. Via MiXCR, TCRdb re-called the 5' RACE reads, giving one row per CDR3 protein. Here the sample spans around 610,000 distinct CDR3 sequences, approximately 13% being singletons. The sample here was PBMCs, taken on the day of the yellow fever booster vaccination. These receptors came from a man aged 25-40 years who received the YFV17D yellow fever vaccine.

Only a few counts were recorded for this clonotype. The gene calls are TRBV4-1 and TRBJ2-5, with D uncertain. Trimming took 2 bases from V and 5 from J, leaving 15 bases between them. The CDR3 is made up of 15 amino acids. Germline V CDR1 and CDR2: MGHRA, YSYEKL. The CDR3 protein is CASSQRGVMAETQYF. CDR3 nucleotide sequence: TGCGCCAGCAGCCAACGAGGAGTTATGGCGGAGACCCAGTACTTC.

This chain connects TRBV30 to TRBJ2-2; 9 bases match TRBD2. The CDR3 runs 15 residues. With 5 bases clipped from V and 2 bases from J, the junction kept 6 bases outside the gene matches. Germline-derived CDR1 and CDR2 are GTSNPN and SVGIG (reference sequence). The CDR3 DNA follows: TGTGCCTGGTCAGGGCTAGCGGGAAACACCGGGGAGCTGTTTTTT. Translation: CAWSGLAGNTGELFF.

The chain couples TRBV4-2 to TRBJ1-5; possible D gene TRBD1, 5 bases. Germline CDR1 is LGHNA and CDR2 is YNFKEQ. Between the trimmed V and J ends, which lost 4 bases and 0 bases, there was a span of 19 bases. The CDR3 runs 18 residues. The CDR3 DNA follows: TGTGCCAGCAGCCCCGGGGAGGGGCCAGGATATAGCAATCAGCCCCAGCATTTT. Amino acids: CASSPGEGPGYSNQPQHF.

The chain employs TRBV25-1 and TRBJ2-5, with D possibly matching TRBD2 (5 bases). The length of the CDR3 is 14 residues. Trimming left V 3 bases short and J 5 bases short, with 13 bases between. Germline values: CDR1 MGHDK, CDR2 SYGVNS. CDR3 loop: CASSESGAGETQYF. CDR3 DNA: TGTGCCAGCAGTGAGAGCGGAGCCGGGGAGACCCAGTACTTC.

This chain uses TRBV5-4 with TRBJ2-1; TRBD1 agrees at 9 bases. Germline CDR1 reads SGHNT; CDR2 reads YYREEE (reference sequence). The ends lost 0 bases at V and 6 bases at J; junction bases unmatched: 7. The CDR3 covers 16 residues. The CDR3 spells CASSLDLGQGGNEQFF. The CDR3 DNA reads as TGTGCCAGCAGCTTGGATTTGGGACAGGGTGGCAATGAGCAGTTCTTC.

This clonotype was counted a few times. The chain links TRBV4-2 to TRBJ2-7; D is possibly TRBD1 or TRBD2 (5 bases each). Germline loops: CDR1 LGHNA, CDR2 YNFKEQ. The germline V and J ends were trimmed by 1 base and 2 bases, with 15 bases remaining between them. There are 16 residues in the CDR3. CDR3 nucleotide sequence: TGTGCCAGCAGCCAAGGGGACGGGCCTGGAGCCTACGAGCAGTACTTC. It specifies CASSQGDGPGAYEQYF.

This chain links TRBV20-1 with TRBJ1-5, with D maybe TRBD1 (5 bases). The CDR3 has 13 amino acids. CDR1 is DFQATT and CDR2 is SNEGSKA in the germline V gene (reference sequence). V gave up 4 bases and J gave up 1 base, with 8 bases separating them. CDR3 sequence: CSANGGSNQPQHF. The CDR3 DNA reads TGCAGTGCTAACGGGGGGAGCAATCAGCCCCAGCATTTT.

The chain employs TRBV20-1 and TRBJ2-3; 9 bases map to TRBD2. Germline V lookup: CDR1 DFQATT, CDR2 SNEGSKA (reference sequence). The CDR3 runs 15 residues. The V gene end was trimmed by 5 bases and the J gene end by 7 bases; junction bases not matched to a gene: 13. The CDR3 DNA follows: TGCAGTGCTGAGGGTGCTAGCGGGAACGGATATACGCAGTATTTT. This codes for CSAEGASGNGYTQYF.

The CDR3 DNA sequence: TGTGCCAGCGGGGCCGGCAATCAGCCCCAGCATTTT. Amino acids: CASGAGNQPQHF. The chain is built from TRBV9 and TRBJ1-5; TRBD1 is a possible D gene (5 bases). The CDR3 is made up of 12 amino acids. Per germline, CDR1 SGDLS and CDR2 YYNGEE. Deletions cut 7 bases from V and 2 bases from J, with 7 bases between.

The rearrangement links TRBV28 to TRBJ2-1; 8 bases are shared with TRBD2. Trimming took 9 bases from V and 7 from J; bases not matched to a gene: 8. Germline-derived CDR1 and CDR2 are MDHEN and SYDVKM. This CDR3 spans 13 amino acids. CDR3 bases: TGTGCCAGTCTATGGCGGGAGGTAAATGAGCAGTTCTTC. Translated, it gives CASLWREVNEQFF.

This clonotype was seen a handful of times. J is TRBJ2-4 and V is TRBV12-3 or TRBV12-4; perhaps TRBD1 as D (6 bases). The CDR3 is 12 amino acids. V lost 5 bases and J lost 12, with 14 bases in between. For the CDR3, the DNA is TGTGCCAGCAGTACCCCACTAGGGGGTCAGTACTTC. Translating it yields CASSTPLGGQYF.

This clonotype was seen more than once but under ten times. For the CDR3, the DNA is TGCAGCGTAGTTAGCGGTGCGAACACCGGGGAGCTGTTTTTT. It encodes CSVVSGANTGELFF. The gene calls are TRBV29-1 and TRBJ2-2; possible D gene TRBD2, 6 bases. The CDR3 length is 14 residues. Looked up from germline, CDR1 is SQVTM and CDR2 is ANQGSEA. The V and J ends lost 6 bases and 0 bases respectively, with 11 bases between them.

In this sample, this clonotype turned up a few times. The chain uses TRBV12-3 or TRBV12-4 and TRBJ1-2; weak D call: TRBD1 (6 bases). This CDR3 contains 14 residues. The V gene lost 6 bases and the J gene lost 8 bases, with 19 bases spanning the gap. CDR3: CASSTLGGASGYTF. In DNA form, the CDR3 reads TGTGCCAGCAGCACCCTAGGGGGGGCTAGCGGCTACACCTTC.

J is TRBJ2-7 and V is TRBV18; D may be TRBD1 or TRBD2 (5 bases each). Germline-derived CDR1 and CDR2 are KGHSH and LQKENI. The CDR3 consists of 14 residues. The V and J ends lost 5 bases and 6 bases respectively, with 17 bases between them. CDR3 in DNA: TGTGCCAGCTCATCCGATGGACCTGGGACCGAGCAGTACTTC. Translated, it gives CASSSDGPGTEQYF. The variable domain in full, with the rest retrieved from reference TRBV18 and TRBJ2-7, is NAGVMQNPRHLVRRRGQEARLRCSPMKGHSHVYWYRQLPEEGLKFMVYLQKENIIDESGMPKERFSAEFPKEGPSILRIQQVVRGDSAAYFCASSSDGPGTEQYFGPGTRLTVT.

The V and J genes are TRBV18 and TRBJ1-4, with D unresolved. This CDR3 comprises 14 residues. Per the germline V gene, CDR1 is KGHSH and CDR2 is LQKENI. The V end was cut by 3 bases, the J end by 0 bases, with 5 bases between. In DNA, the CDR3 is TGTGCCAGCTCACCGATAACAACTAATGAAAAACTGTTTTTT. It encodes CASSPITTNEKLFF.

This clonotype was observed a few times. The genes are TRBV7-9 and TRBJ2-7, with D perhaps TRBD1 or TRBD2 (5 bases each). Trimming took 7 bases from V and 6 from J, leaving 16 bases between them. Per germline, CDR1 SEHNR and CDR2 FQNEAQ (reference sequence). This CDR3 contains 13 residues. The CDR3 sequence is CASIEVRGREQYF. DNA of the CDR3: TGTGCCAGCATCGAGGTCCGGGGCCGCGAGCAGTACTTC.

The CDR3 bases are TGTGCCAGCAGAAACCCGGGACAGGGGAAGGCCGAGCAGTACTTC. This gives the protein CASRNPGQGKAEQYF. This rearrangement joins TRBV6-1 to TRBJ2-7, with TRBD1 identical over 10 bases. Per the germline V gene, CDR1 is MNHNS and CDR2 is SASEGT. Germline trimming cut 6 bases from V and 6 bases from J; bases unmatched to any gene: 11. The CDR3 has 15 amino acids.

This clonotype came up a few times. CDR3 region: CSARDLAGGRHEQFF. CDR3 coding DNA: TGCAGTGCTAGAGATTTAGCGGGCGGAAGACATGAGCAGTTCTTC. The chain uses TRBV20-1 and TRBJ2-1; 7 nucleotides agree with TRBD2. Germline CDR1 DFQATT, CDR2 SNEGSKA (reference sequence). The trim removed 0 bases at V and 8 bases at J, leaving 10 bases unmatched. There are 15 residues in the CDR3.

The chain couples TRBV4-3 to TRBJ1-2; no definite D call. This CDR3 is built from 15 residues. Between the trimmed V and J ends, which lost 7 bases and 7 bases, there was a span of 22 bases. The germline V gene has CDR1 LGHNA and CDR2 YSLEER. CDR3 in DNA: TGCGCCAGCACCCGTGACGGAGGGTCGGCTACTGGCTACACCTTC. This translates into CASTRDGGSATGYTF.

This clonotype came up a few times. The genes are TRBV20-1 and TRBJ2-1; D is possibly TRBD2 (6 bases). Trimming took off 3 bases at V and 4 bases at J, with 16 bases between the two ends. The CDR3 has 15 amino acids. Per germline, CDR1 DFQATT and CDR2 SNEGSKA (reference sequence). The CDR3 is CSASAREKGYNEQFF. The CDR3 nucleotides are TGCAGTGCTAGCGCCCGGGAGAAGGGTTACAATGAGCAGTTCTTC.

The chain combines TRBV12-3 or TRBV12-4 with TRBJ2-7; the match to TRBD2 covers 10 bases. J lost 4 bases, V lost 5 bases, and 8 bases had no gene match. The CDR3 length is 15 residues. CDR3: CASSETSGMGYEQYF. The CDR3 DNA follows: TGTGCCAGCAGTGAAACTAGCGGGATGGGATACGAGCAGTACTTC.

The V gene is TRBV7-2, the J gene TRBJ2-1; 14 bases fit TRBD2. Germline assignment: CDR1 SGHTA and CDR2 FQGNSA. The CDR3 contains 15 residues. The V gene end was trimmed by 5 bases and the J gene end by 10 bases; junction bases not matched to a gene: 7. As DNA, the CDR3 is TGTGCCAGCAGCAACGGACTAGCGGGAGGCGGAGAGCAGTTCTTC. The encoded protein is CASSNGLAGGGEQFF.

This clonotype was counted a few times. The chain links TRBV15 to TRBJ2-3; 8 bases are shared with TRBD2. Per germline, CDR1 LNHNV and CDR2 YYDKDF (reference sequence). V lost 3 bases, J lost 7 bases, and 15 bases stayed unmatched. The CDR3 runs to 17 residues. The CDR3 spells CATSRASWREEQYTQYF. In DNA, the CDR3 is TGTGCCACCAGCAGGGCCTCCTGGCGGGAGGAGCAGTATACGCAGTATTTT.

This clonotype has a handful of counts. The genes are TRBV27 and TRBJ2-3; maybe TRBD2 (6 bases). Germline-derived CDR1 and CDR2 are MNHEY and SMNVEV (reference sequence). Trimming took off 6 bases at V and 0 bases at J, with 25 bases between the two ends. The CDR3 spans 19 residues. The CDR3 here is CASSPTPGTESSSTDTQYF. In nucleotides, the CDR3 is TGTGCCAGCAGCCCTACCCCTGGGACTGAAAGTTCTAGCACAGATACGCAGTATTTT.